A selection of T cell receptor beta chains follows, all from one sample in a study of cytomegalovirus exposure and HLA in healthy donors. Sequenced by immunoSEQ multiplex PCR; TCRdb stores in-frame clones only, minus some. The repertoire includes 250,000 to 350,000 clones, 80% to 90% of them detected once, and around 3.7% sits in the top ten. The sample taken for sequencing was PBMCs. All receptors come from a man between 35 and 55 years old in good health and CMV-seropositive. Each CDR3 is given with its conserved first and last residue. A D gene is named only where the DNA matches it firmly. Rows may omit the clone size; those that give it use once, few, many or a size class.

V gene: TRBV6-1; clone size: -; D gene: -; J gene: TRBJ1-3; CDR3 protein: CASSDRGAGNTIYF; CDR3 DNA: TGTGCCAGCAGTGACAGGGGTGCGGGAAACACCATATATTTT
V gene: TRBV7-9; clone size: -; D gene: -; J gene: TRBJ2-3; CDR3 protein: CSSSFGTDTQYF; CDR3 DNA: TGTTCCAGCAGCTTCGGCACAGATACGCAGTATTTT
V gene: TRBV5-4; clone size: -; D gene: -; J gene: TRBJ1-2; CDR3 protein: CASSDPGYGYTF; CDR3 DNA: TGTGCCAGCAGCGACCCGGGCTATGGCTACACCTTC
V gene: TRBV14; clone size: few; D gene: -; J gene: TRBJ2-7; CDR3 protein: CASSHRDKYYEQYF; CDR3 DNA: TGTGCCAGCAGCCATCGCGACAAGTACTACGAGCAGTACTTC
V gene: TRBV29-1; clone size: -; D gene: -; J gene: TRBJ1-2; CDR3 protein: CSVPTKYYGYTF; CDR3 DNA: TGCAGCGTTCCGACAAAATACTATGGCTACACCTTC
V gene: TRBV28; clone size: -; D gene: -; J gene: TRBJ1-4; CDR3 protein: CASSSYNLRRGGNEKLFF; CDR3 DNA: TGTGCCAGCAGTTCCTATAACCTCCGGAGGGGAGGTAATGAAAAACTGTTTTTT
V gene: TRBV4-2; clone size: -; D gene: -; J gene: TRBJ2-7; CDR3 protein: CASSLGDFTYEQYF; CDR3 DNA: TGTGCCAGCAGCCTGGGGGACTTCACCTACGAGCAGTACTTC
V gene: TRBV7-9; clone size: -; D gene: -; J gene: TRBJ1-6; CDR3 protein: CASSLRDARSPLHF; CDR3 DNA: TGTGCCAGCAGCCTACGAGATGCGCGCTCACCCCTCCACTTT
V gene: TRBV11-3; clone size: -; D gene: -; J gene: TRBJ2-1; CDR3 protein: CASSLLGRYGNEQFF; CDR3 DNA: TGTGCCAGCAGCTTACTGGGCCGCTACGGCAATGAGCAGTTCTTC
V gene: TRBV5-1; clone size: -; D gene: TRBD2; J gene: TRBJ2-1; CDR3 protein: CASSPTGTSTPEQFF; CDR3 DNA: TGCGCCAGCAGCCCTACCGGGACTAGTACACCTGAGCAGTTCTTC
V gene: TRBV4-2; clone size: few; D gene: -; J gene: TRBJ1-1; CDR3 protein: CASSPETHRGAFF; CDR3 DNA: TGTGCCAGCAGCCCCGAGACCCACCGGGGAGCTTTCTTT
V gene: TRBV7-2; clone size: -; D gene: TRBD1; J gene: TRBJ2-2; CDR3 protein: CASSSGQGLLGELLF; CDR3 DNA: TGTGCCAGCAGCTCGGGACAGGGACTACTCGGGGAGCTGCTTTTT
V gene: TRBV28; clone size: -; D gene: -; J gene: TRBJ1-6; CDR3 protein: CASSSYYRQNSPLHF; CDR3 DNA: TGTGCCAGCAGTTCCTACTACAGGCAGAATTCACCCCTCCACTTT
V gene: TRBV29-1; clone size: -; D gene: -; J gene: TRBJ1-1; CDR3 protein: CSVSRSGRRHMNTEAFF; CDR3 DNA: TGCAGCGTTTCCAGAAGTGGGAGACGGCATATGAACACTGAAGCTTTCTTT
V gene: TRBV2; clone size: once; D gene: -; J gene: TRBJ1-2; CDR3 protein: CASRGIRQWPGGYTF; CDR3 DNA: TGTGCCAGCAGGGGGATAAGACAGTGGCCCGGGGGCTACACCTTC
V gene: TRBV21-1; clone size: few; D gene: -; J gene: TRBJ2-3; CDR3 protein: CASSKVSETTDTQYF; CDR3 DNA: TGTGCCAGCAGCAAAGTCTCGGAGACCACAGATACGCAGTATTTT
V gene: TRBV7-2; clone size: -; D gene: -; J gene: TRBJ2-5; CDR3 protein: CASSPGTLYQETQYF; CDR3 DNA: TGTGCCAGCAGCCCTGGGACTTTGTACCAAGAGACCCAGTACTTC
V gene: TRBV2; clone size: -; D gene: -; J gene: TRBJ1-3; CDR3 protein: CASSEGQTASGNTIYF; CDR3 DNA: TGTGCCAGCAGTGAAGGCCAGACAGCCTCTGGAAACACCATATATTTT
V gene: TRBV7-8; clone size: -; D gene: TRBD1; J gene: TRBJ2-2; CDR3 protein: CASSQGQSHHGELFF; CDR3 DNA: TGTGCCAGCAGCCAGGGACAGTCCCACCACGGGGAGCTGTTTTTT
V gene: TRBV27; clone size: -; D gene: TRBD1; J gene: TRBJ2-6; CDR3 protein: CASSPGQGVTGANVLTF; CDR3 DNA: TGTGCCAGCAGTCCGGGACAGGGGGTGACTGGGGCCAACGTCCTGACTTTC
V gene: TRBV7-9; clone size: -; D gene: -; J gene: TRBJ1-2; CDR3 protein: CASSLVRKTGPNYGYTF; CDR3 DNA: TGTGCCAGCAGCTTAGTCAGGAAGACAGGTCCTAACTATGGCTACACCTTC
V gene: TRBV15; clone size: -; D gene: TRBD2; J gene: TRBJ2-7; CDR3 protein: CATSRTSGGTYEQYF; CDR3 DNA: TGTGCCACCAGCAGGACTAGCGGGGGGACCTACGAGCAGTACTTC
V gene: TRBV30; clone size: -; D gene: TRBD1; J gene: TRBJ2-1; CDR3 protein: CAWSGGTGKDEQFF; CDR3 DNA: TGTGCCTGGAGTGGGGGGACAGGGAAAGATGAGCAGTTCTTC